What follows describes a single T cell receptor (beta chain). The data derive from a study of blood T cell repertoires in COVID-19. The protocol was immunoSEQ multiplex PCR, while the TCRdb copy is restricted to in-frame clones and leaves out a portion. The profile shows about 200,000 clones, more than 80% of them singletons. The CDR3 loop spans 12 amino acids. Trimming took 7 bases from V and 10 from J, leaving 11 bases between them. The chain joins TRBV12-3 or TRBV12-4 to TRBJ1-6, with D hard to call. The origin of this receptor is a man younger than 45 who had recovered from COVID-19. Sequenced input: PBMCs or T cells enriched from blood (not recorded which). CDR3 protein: CASTGGYSPLHF. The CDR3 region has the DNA TGTGCCAGCACCGGCGGGTACTCACCCCTCCACTTT.